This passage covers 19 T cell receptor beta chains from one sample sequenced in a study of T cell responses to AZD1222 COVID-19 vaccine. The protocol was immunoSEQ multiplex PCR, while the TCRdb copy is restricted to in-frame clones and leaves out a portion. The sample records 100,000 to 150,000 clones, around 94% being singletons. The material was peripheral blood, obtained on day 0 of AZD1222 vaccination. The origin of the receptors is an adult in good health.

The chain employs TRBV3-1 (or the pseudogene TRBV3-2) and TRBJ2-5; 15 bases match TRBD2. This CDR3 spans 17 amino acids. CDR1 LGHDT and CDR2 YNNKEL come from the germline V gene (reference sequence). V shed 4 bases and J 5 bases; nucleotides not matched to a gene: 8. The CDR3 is CASSRGLAGGIVETQYF. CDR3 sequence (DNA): TGTGCCAGCAGCCGCGGACTAGCGGGAGGGATTGTGGAGACCCAGTACTTC.

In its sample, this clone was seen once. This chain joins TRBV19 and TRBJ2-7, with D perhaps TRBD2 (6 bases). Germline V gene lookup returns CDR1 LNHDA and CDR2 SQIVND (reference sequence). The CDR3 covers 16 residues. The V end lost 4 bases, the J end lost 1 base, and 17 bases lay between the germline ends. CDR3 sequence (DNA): TGTGCCAGTAGTAAGTTAGGGACTCTGTCTTCCTACGAGCAGTACTTC. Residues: CASSKLGTLSSYEQYF. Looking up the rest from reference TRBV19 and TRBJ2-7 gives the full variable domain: DGGITQSPKYLFRKEGQNVTLSCEQNLNHDAMYWYRQDPGQGLRLIYYSQIVNDFQKGDIAEGYSVSREKKESFPLTVTSAQKNPTAFYLCASSKLGTLSSYEQYFGPGTRLTVT.

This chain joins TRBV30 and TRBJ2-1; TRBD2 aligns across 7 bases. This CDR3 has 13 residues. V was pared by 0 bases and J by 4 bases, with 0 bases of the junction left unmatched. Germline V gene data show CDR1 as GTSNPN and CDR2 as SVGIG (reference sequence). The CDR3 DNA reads TGTGCCTGGAGTGTAGCGGGGTACAATGAGCAGTTCTTC. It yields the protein CAWSVAGYNEQFF.

This CDR3 is CASSDSGGRAGNEQFF. Written as DNA, the CDR3 is TGTGCCAGCAGTGACTCGGGCGGGAGGGCCGGAAATGAGCAGTTCTTC. The chain couples TRBV6-4 to TRBJ2-1, with TRBD2 matching over 9 bases. J lost 7 bases, V lost 0 bases, and 7 bases had no gene match. The CDR3 loop spans 16 amino acids. Germline values: CDR1 MRHNA, CDR2 SNTAGT.

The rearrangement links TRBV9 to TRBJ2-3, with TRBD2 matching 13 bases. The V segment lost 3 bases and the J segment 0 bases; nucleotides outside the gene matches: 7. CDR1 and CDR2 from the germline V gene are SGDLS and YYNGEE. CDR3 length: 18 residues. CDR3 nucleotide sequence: TGTGCCAGCAGCGCACTAGCGGGAGGGTCCCCTAGCACAGATACGCAGTATTTT. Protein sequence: CASSALAGGSPSTDTQYF.

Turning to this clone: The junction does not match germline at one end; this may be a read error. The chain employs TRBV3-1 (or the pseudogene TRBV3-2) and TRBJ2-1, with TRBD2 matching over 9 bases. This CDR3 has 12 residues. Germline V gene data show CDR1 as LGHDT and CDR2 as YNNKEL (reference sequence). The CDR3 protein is CASSQAGRGGIF. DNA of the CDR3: TGTGCCAGCAGCCAAGCTGGGCGGGGGGGGATCTTC.

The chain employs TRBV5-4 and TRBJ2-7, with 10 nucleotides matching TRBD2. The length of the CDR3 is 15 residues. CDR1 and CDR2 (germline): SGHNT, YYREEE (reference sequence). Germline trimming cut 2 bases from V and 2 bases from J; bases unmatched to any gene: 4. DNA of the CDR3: TGTGCCAGCAGCTTCTCACTAGCGGGAACCTACGAGCAGTACTTC. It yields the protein CASSFSLAGTYEQYF.

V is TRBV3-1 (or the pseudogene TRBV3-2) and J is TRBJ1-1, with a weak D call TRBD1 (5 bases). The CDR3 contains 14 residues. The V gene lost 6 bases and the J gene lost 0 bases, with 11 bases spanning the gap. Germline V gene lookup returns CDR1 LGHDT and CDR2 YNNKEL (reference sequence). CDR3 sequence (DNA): TGTGCCAGCAGGGCGGGACTCATGAACACTGAAGCTTTCTTT. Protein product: CASRAGLMNTEAFF.

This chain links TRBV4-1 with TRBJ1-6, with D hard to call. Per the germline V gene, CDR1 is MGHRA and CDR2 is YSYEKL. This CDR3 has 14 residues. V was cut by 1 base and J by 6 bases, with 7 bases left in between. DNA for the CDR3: TGCGCCAGCAGCCAAGGACCTACTAATTCACCCCTCCACTTT. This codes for CASSQGPTNSPLHF.

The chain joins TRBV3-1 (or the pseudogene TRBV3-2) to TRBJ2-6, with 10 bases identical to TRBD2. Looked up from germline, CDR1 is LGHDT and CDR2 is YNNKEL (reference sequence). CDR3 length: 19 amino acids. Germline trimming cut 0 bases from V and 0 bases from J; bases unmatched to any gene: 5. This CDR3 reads CASSQDFTSGTSGANVLTF. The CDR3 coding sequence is TGTGCCAGCAGCCAAGATTTTACTAGCGGGACCTCTGGGGCCAACGTCCTGACTTTC.

CDR3 in amino acids: CASSVGLGASYEQYF. CDR3 in DNA: TGTGCCAGCAGCGTAGGCCTAGGAGCGTCCTACGAGCAGTACTTC. This chain links TRBV9 with TRBJ2-7; D gene uncertain. Trimming took off 0 bases at V and 1 base at J, with 11 bases between the two ends. CDR1 and CDR2 (germline): SGDLS, YYNGEE. The CDR3 extends over 15 amino acids.

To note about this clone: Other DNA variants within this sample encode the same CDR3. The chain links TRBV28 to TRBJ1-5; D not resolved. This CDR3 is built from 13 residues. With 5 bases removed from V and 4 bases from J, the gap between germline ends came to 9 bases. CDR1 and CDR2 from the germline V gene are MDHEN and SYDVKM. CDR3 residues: CASSLSGNQPQHF. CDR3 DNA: TGTGCCAGCAGTCTCTCCGGAAATCAGCCCCAGCATTTT.

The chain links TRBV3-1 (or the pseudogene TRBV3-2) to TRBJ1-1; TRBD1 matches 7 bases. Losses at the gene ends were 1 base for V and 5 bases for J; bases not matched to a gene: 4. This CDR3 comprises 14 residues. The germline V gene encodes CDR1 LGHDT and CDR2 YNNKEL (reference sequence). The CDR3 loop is CASSQAGRGTEAFF. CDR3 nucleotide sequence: TGTGCCAGCAGCCAAGCCGGCAGGGGGACTGAAGCTTTCTTT.

The CDR3 nucleotides read TGTGCCAGTAGTATAAGGGCAACTAGCGGGATTCGGGATACGCAGTATTTT. Translated: CASSIRATSGIRDTQYF. The chain employs TRBV19 and TRBJ2-3; 10 nucleotides align to TRBD2. V was pared by 2 bases and J by 6 bases, with 11 bases of the junction left unmatched. The germline CDR1 and CDR2 sequences are LNHDA and SQIVND (reference sequence). The CDR3 runs 17 residues. The full variable domain, its missing parts supplied by reference TRBV19 and TRBJ2-3, is DGGITQSPKYLFRKEGQNVTLSCEQNLNHDAMYWYRQDPGQGLRLIYYSQIVNDFQKGDIAEGYSVSREKKESFPLTVTSAQKNPTAFYLCASSIRATSGIRDTQYFGPGTRLTVL.

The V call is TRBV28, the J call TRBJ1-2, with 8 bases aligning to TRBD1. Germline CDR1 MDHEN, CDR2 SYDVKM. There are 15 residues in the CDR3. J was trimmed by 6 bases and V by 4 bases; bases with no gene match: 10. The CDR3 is CASSSPGTGGNGYTF. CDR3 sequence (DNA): TGTGCCAGCAGTTCCCCCGGTACAGGGGGTAATGGCTACACCTTC.

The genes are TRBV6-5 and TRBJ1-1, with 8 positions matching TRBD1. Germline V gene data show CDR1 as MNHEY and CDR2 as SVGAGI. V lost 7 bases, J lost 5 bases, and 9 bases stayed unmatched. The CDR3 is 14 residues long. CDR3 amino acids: CASTPGQAGTEAFF. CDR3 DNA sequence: TGTGCCAGCACTCCGGGACAGGCGGGGACTGAAGCTTTCTTT.

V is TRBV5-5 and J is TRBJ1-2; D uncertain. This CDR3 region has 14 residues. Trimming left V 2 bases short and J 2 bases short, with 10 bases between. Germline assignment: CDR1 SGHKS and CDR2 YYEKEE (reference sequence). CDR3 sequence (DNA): TGTGCCAGCAGCTTATCGGCCGGGAACTATGGCTACACCTTC. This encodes CASSLSAGNYGYTF.

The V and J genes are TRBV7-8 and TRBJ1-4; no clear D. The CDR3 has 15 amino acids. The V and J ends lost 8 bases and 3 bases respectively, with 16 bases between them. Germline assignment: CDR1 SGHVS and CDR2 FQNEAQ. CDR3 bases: TGTGCCAGCTCTTTAGGTCTGCCACCTAATGAAAAACTGTTTTTT. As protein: CASSLGLPPNEKLFF. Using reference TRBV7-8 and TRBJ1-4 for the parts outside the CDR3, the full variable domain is GAGVSQSPRYKVAKRGQDVALRCDPISGHVSLFWYQQALGQGPEFLTYFQNEAQLDKSGLPSDRFFAERPEGSVSTLKIQRTQQEDSAVYLCASSLGLPPNEKLFFGSGTQLSVL.

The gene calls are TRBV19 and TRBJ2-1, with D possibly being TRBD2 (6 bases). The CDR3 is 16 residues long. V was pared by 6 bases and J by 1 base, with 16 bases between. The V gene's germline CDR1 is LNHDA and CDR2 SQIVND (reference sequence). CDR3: CASSKWGAGSYNEQFF. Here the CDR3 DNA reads TGTGCCAGTAGCAAGTGGGGCGCGGGGTCCTACAATGAGCAGTTCTTC.